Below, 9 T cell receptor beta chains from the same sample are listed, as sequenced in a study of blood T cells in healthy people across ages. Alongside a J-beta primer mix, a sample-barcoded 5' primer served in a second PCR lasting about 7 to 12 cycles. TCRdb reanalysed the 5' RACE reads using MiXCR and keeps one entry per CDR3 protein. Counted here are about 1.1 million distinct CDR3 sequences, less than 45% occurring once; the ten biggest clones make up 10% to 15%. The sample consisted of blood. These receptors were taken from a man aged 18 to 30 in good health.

DNA for the CDR3: TGTGCCACCCGGGCAGTCTCAGATACGCAGTATTTT. Amino acid sequence: CATRAVSDTQYF. The V and J genes are TRBV19 and TRBJ2-3, with D unclear. The CDR3 runs to 12 residues. The germline V gene encodes CDR1 LNHDA and CDR2 SQIVND (reference sequence). Trimming removed 10 bases at V and 4 bases at J, with 12 bases between.

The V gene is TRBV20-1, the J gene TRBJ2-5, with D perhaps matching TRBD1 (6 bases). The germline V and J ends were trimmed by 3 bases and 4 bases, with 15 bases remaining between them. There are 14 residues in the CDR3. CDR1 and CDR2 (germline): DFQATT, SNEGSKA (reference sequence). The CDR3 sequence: CSASLPRGGETQYF. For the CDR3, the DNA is TGCAGTGCTAGTTTGCCCAGGGGTGGAGAGACCCAGTACTTC.

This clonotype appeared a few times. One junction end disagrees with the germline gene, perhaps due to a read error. The CDR3 coding sequence is TGTGCCTGCAGCCAAGGTAGTAATCAGCCCCAGCATTTT. Protein sequence: CACSQGSNQPQHF. The chain employs TRBV4-2 and TRBJ1-5; D remains ambiguous. In germline, CDR1 is LGHNA, CDR2 YNFKEQ. The CDR3 extends over 13 amino acids.

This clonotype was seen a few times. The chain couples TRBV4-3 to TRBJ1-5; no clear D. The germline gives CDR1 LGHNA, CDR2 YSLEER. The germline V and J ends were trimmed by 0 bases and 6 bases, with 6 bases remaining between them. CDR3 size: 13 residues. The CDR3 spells CASSQDSTQPQHF. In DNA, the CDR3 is TGCGCCAGCAGCCAAGACTCCACTCAGCCCCAGCATTTT.

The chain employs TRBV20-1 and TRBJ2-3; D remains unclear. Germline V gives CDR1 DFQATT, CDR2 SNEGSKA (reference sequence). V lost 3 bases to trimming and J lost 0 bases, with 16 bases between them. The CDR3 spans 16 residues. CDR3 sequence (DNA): TGCAGTGCTAGTAGGCACACAGTCACGAGCACAGATACGCAGTATTTT. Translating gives CSASRHTVTSTDTQYF.

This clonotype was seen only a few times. The CDR3 nucleotides read TGTGCCAGCAGAAAAAGGACAGAGAGAATCTCTGGGGCCAACGTCCTGACTTTC. Translation gives CASRKRTERISGANVLTF. V usage is TRBV12-3 or TRBV12-4 and J usage is TRBJ2-6; a weak D match, TRBD1 (6 bases). The CDR3 loop spans 18 amino acids. V lost 6 bases, J lost 0 bases, and 18 bases lay in between.

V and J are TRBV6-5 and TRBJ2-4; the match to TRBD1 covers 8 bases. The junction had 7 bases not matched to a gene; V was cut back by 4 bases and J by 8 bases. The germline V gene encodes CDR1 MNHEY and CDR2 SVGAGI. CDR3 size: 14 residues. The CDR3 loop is CASSSTGEGDIQYF. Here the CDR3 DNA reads TGTGCCAGCAGTTCGACAGGGGAAGGGGACATTCAGTACTTC.

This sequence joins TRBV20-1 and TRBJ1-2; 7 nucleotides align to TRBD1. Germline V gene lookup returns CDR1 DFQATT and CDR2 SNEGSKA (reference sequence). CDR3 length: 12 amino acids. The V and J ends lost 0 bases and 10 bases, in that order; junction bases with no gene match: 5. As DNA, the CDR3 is TGCAGTGCTAGAGAGGACAGGCCCCACTACACCTTC. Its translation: CSAREDRPHYTF.

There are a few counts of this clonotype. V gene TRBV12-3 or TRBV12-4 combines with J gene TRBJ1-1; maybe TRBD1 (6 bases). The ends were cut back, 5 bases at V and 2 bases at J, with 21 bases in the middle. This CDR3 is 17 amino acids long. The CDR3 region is CASSLELGADGNTEAFF. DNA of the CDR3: TGTGCCAGCAGTCTAGAGCTGGGGGCGGATGGTAACACTGAAGCTTTCTTT.